Each of the 18 T cell receptor beta chains below was sequenced from the same sample in a study of blood T cell repertoires in COVID-19. Some clones are missing from TCRdb's copy, which holds only in-frame ones; the method was immunoSEQ multiplex PCR. The data show some 360,000 clones, with approximately 87% seen just once and approximately 2.5% held by the top ten. Sequences were obtained from peripheral blood. These receptors came from a woman aged 60-70 years with COVID-19, enrolled during active disease.

The rearrangement uses TRBV11-2 and TRBJ2-7, with D perhaps TRBD1 (8 bases). Between the trimmed V and J ends, which lost 4 bases and 1 base, there was a span of 17 bases. From germline, CDR1 is SGHAT and CDR2 FQNNGV. The CDR3 contains 16 residues. CDR3 nucleotide sequence: TGTGCCAGCAGCTCCCCGGACAGGGAGGGTTCCTACGAGCAGTACTTC. Residues: CASSSPDREGSYEQYF.

This clone was picked up one time. The rearrangement joins TRBV13 to TRBJ2-7, with 12 bases identical to TRBD2. The junction had 3 bases not matched to a gene; V was cut back by 0 bases and J by 3 bases. Germline CDR1 PRHDT, CDR2 FYEKMQ (reference sequence). This CDR3 spans 16 amino acids. Here the CDR3 DNA reads TGTGCCAGCAGCTTAGGGACTAGCGGGGGATACTACGAGCAGTACTTC. Translation: CASSLGTSGGYYEQYF.

V and J are TRBV6-1 and TRBJ1-6; D is possibly TRBD1 (6 bases). Trimming took 2 bases from V and 5 from J, leaving 13 bases between them. This CDR3 region has 16 residues. Germline values: CDR1 MNHNS, CDR2 SASEGT. The CDR3 nucleotides read TGTGCCAGCAGTGAATCTATAGGACAGAATAATTCACCCCTCCACTTT. Its translation is CASSESIGQNNSPLHF.

The rearrangement links TRBV18 to TRBJ1-2; weak D call: TRBD1 (6 bases). The CDR3 consists of 16 residues. The germline CDR1 and CDR2 sequences are KGHSH and LQKENI. Between the trimmed V and J ends, which lost 2 bases and 5 bases, there was a span of 18 bases. CDR3 sequence: CASSPEKRGSSYGYTF. CDR3 bases: TGTGCCAGCTCACCAGAAAAAAGGGGGAGCTCTTATGGCTACACCTTC. The variable domain in full, with the rest retrieved from reference TRBV18 and TRBJ1-2, is NAGVMQNPRHLVRRRGQEARLRCSPMKGHSHVYWYRQLPEEGLKFMVYLQKENIIDESGMPKERFSAEFPKEGPSILRIQQVVRGDSAAYFCASSPEKRGSSYGYTFGSGTRLTVV.

J is TRBJ2-3 and V is TRBV5-4; TRBD2 agrees at 9 bases. The ends lost 6 bases at V and 2 bases at J; junction bases unmatched: 4. The V gene's germline CDR1 is SGHNT and CDR2 YYREEE (reference sequence). The CDR3 sequence is 14 residues long. The CDR3 is CASTAGGPTDTQYF. CDR3 DNA sequence: TGTGCCAGCACGGCGGGGGGGCCCACAGATACGCAGTATTTT.

The table lists this clone with a few counts. The chain combines TRBV7-2 with TRBJ1-6; 7 nucleotides line up with TRBD1. The junction had 5 bases not matched to a gene; V was cut back by 3 bases and J by 6 bases. Looked up from germline, CDR1 is SGHTA and CDR2 is FQGNSA. There are 15 residues in the CDR3. The CDR3 nucleotides are TGTGCCAGCAGCTTCTCCAGGGGGATTAATTCACCCCTCCACTTT. Translation gives CASSFSRGINSPLHF.

The V gene is TRBV6-5, the J gene TRBJ1-1; 7 bases are a match to TRBD1. This CDR3 is 13 amino acids long. The germline gives CDR1 MNHEY, CDR2 SVGAGI. V lost 8 bases to trimming and J lost 3 bases; unmatched junction nucleotides: 6. The CDR3 sequence: CASRGGEYTEAFF. The CDR3 bases are TGTGCCAGCCGAGGGGGCGAGTACACTGAAGCTTTCTTT.

The rearrangement links TRBV3-1 (or the pseudogene TRBV3-2) to TRBJ2-1; unclear D gene. Germline V CDR1 and CDR2: LGHDT, YNNKEL (reference sequence). The CDR3 consists of 14 residues. V gave up 1 base and J gave up 10 bases, with 14 bases separating them. The CDR3 nucleotides are TGTGCCAGCAGCCAAGGCGGCGCCCGCAAAGAGCAGTTCTTC. As protein: CASSQGGARKEQFF.

The V and J genes are TRBV7-3 and TRBJ2-1; TRBD2 matches 9 bases. The germline V gene encodes CDR1 SGHTA and CDR2 FQGTGA. This CDR3 comprises 15 residues. The V gene end was trimmed by 5 bases and the J gene end by 3 bases; junction bases not matched to a gene: 5. The CDR3 is CASSGSGGDYNEQFF. CDR3 bases: TGTGCCAGCAGCGGTAGCGGGGGAGACTACAATGAGCAGTTCTTC.

The chain employs TRBV5-1 and TRBJ1-3, with D tentatively TRBD1 (6 bases). V lost 0 bases to trimming and J lost 4 bases, with 11 bases between them. The CDR3 runs 15 residues. Germline assignment: CDR1 SGHRS and CDR2 YFSETQ. The CDR3 nucleotides are TGCGCCAGCAGCTTGGGAACAGGGCCCGGAAACACCATATATTTT. Amino acid sequence: CASSLGTGPGNTIYF.

CDR3: CASSPPGTGFYEQYF. The CDR3 DNA reads as TGTGCCAGCAGTCCCCCCGGGACAGGGTTCTACGAGCAGTACTTC. The J gene is TRBJ2-7, the V gene TRBV27; 9 nucleotides line up with TRBD1. Germline-derived CDR1 and CDR2 are MNHEY and SMNVEV (reference sequence). V was pared by 5 bases and J by 3 bases, with 8 bases of the junction left unmatched. The CDR3 length is 15 residues.

The chain uses TRBV7-2 and TRBJ2-1, with TRBD2 identical over 8 bases. V shed 0 bases and J 8 bases; nucleotides not matched to a gene: 0. The CDR3 runs to 13 residues. Germline V gene lookup returns CDR1 SGHTA and CDR2 FQGNSA. The CDR3 bases are TGTGCCAGCAGCTTAGCAGCGGGGGATGAGCAGTTCTTC. Amino acids: CASSLAAGDEQFF.

The chain links TRBV19 to TRBJ1-2, with D uncertain. Germline-derived CDR1 and CDR2 are LNHDA and SQIVND (reference sequence). Trimming pared 7 bases from V and 5 bases from J, leaving 17 bases between. CDR3 length equals 14 residues. The CDR3 sequence: CASTPGGGRYGYTF. CDR3 sequence (DNA): TGTGCCAGTACCCCCGGCGGCGGAAGGTATGGCTACACCTTC.

The chain uses TRBV28 and TRBJ1-5; D not resolved. The CDR3 spans 12 residues. CDR1 and CDR2 (germline): MDHEN, SYDVKM. The germline V and J ends were trimmed by 8 bases and 5 bases, with 10 bases remaining between them. The CDR3 here is CASEEAYQPQHF. The CDR3 region has the DNA TGTGCCAGCGAAGAGGCGTATCAGCCCCAGCATTTT.

This chain links TRBV5-1 with TRBJ1-1; a weak D match, TRBD1 (6 bases). V lost 2 bases to trimming and J lost 4 bases, with 15 bases between them. The CDR3 consists of 15 residues. CDR1 SGHRS and CDR2 YFSETQ come from the germline V gene. CDR3 DNA: TGCGCCAGCAGCTTCTCAGGGGTTGGCGGCACTGAAGCTTTCTTT. Translation: CASSFSGVGGTEAFF.

This chain connects TRBV4-1 to TRBJ2-7; 9 nucleotides align to TRBD1. Germline values: CDR1 MGHRA, CDR2 YSYEKL. V lost 3 bases to trimming and J lost 9 bases; unmatched junction nucleotides: 9. The CDR3 runs 14 residues. This CDR3 is CASSQTGTGSPQYF. The CDR3 DNA sequence: TGCGCCAGCAGCCAGACCGGGACAGGGTCTCCGCAGTACTTC.

The rearrangement uses TRBV2 and TRBJ1-4, with 8 bases matching TRBD1. Germline-derived CDR1 and CDR2 are SNHLY and FYNNEI. V trimming: 4 bases; J trimming: 5 bases; junction bases outside the gene matches: 6. The CDR3 has 15 amino acids. The CDR3 coding sequence is TGTGCCAGCAGTGTAGGACAGGGAAGCAATGAAAAACTGTTTTTT. It encodes CASSVGQGSNEKLFF.

This clone was counted once. The chain links TRBV6-5 to TRBJ2-7, with 10 bases fitting TRBD1. The CDR3 has 15 amino acids. V lost 0 bases and J lost 7; bases outside the gene matches: 6. Germline CDR1 is MNHEY and CDR2 is SVGAGI. CDR3 amino acids: CASSYSGQGPWEQYF. CDR3 coding DNA: TGTGCCAGCAGTTACTCGGGACAGGGGCCTTGGGAGCAGTACTTC.